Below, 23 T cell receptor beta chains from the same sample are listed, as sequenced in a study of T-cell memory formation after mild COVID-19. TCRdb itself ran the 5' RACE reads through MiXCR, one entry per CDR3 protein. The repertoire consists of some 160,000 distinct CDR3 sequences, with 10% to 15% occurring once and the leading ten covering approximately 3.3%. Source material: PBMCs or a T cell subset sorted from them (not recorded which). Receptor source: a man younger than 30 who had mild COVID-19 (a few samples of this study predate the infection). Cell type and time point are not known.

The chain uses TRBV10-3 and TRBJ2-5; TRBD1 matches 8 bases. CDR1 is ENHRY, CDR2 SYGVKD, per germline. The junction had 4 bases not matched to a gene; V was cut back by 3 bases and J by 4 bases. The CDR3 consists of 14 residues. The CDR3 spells CAISDDRGVETQYF. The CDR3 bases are TGTGCCATCAGTGACGACAGGGGAGTAGAGACCCAGTACTTC.

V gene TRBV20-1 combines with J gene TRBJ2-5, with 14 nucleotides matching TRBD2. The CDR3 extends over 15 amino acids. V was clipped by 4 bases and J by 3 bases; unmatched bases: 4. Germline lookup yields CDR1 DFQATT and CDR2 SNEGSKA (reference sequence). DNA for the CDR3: TGCAGTGCTACGCCGGGACTAGCGGGGGAAGAGACCCAGTACTTC. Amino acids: CSATPGLAGEETQYF.

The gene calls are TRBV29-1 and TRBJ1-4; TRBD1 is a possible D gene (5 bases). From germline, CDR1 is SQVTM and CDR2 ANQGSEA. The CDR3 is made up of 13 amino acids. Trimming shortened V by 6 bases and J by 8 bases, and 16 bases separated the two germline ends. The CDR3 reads CSVGPKSGEKLFF. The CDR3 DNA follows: TGCAGCGTGGGACCAAAGAGCGGGGAAAAACTGTTTTTT.

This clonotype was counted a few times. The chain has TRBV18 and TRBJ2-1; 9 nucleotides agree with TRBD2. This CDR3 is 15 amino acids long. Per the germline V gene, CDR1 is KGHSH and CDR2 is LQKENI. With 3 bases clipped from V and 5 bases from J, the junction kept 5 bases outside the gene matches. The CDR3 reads CASSPGSGGNNEQFF. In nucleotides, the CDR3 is TGTGCCAGCTCACCGGGCAGCGGGGGGAACAATGAGCAGTTCTTC.

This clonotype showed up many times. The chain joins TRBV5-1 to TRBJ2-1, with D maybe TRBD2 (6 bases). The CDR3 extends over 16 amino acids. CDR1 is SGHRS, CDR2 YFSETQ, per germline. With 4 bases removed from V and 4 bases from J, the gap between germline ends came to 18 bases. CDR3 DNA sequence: TGCGCCAGCAGCCCGGGACTCCACTCGTTGTACAATGAGCAGTTCTTC. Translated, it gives CASSPGLHSLYNEQFF. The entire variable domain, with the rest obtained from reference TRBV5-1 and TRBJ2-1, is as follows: KAGVTQTPRYLIKTRGQQVTLSCSPISGHRSVSWYQQTPGQGLQFLFEYFSETQRNKGNFPGRFSGRQFSNSRSEMNVSTLELGDSALYLCASSPGLHSLYNEQFFGPGTRLTVL.

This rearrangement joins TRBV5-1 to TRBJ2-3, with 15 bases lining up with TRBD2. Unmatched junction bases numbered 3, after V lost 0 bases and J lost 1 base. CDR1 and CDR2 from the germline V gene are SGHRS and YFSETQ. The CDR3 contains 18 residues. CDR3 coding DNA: TGCGCCAGCAGCTTGGCGGGACTAGCGGGGGGCCGCACAGATACGCAGTATTTT. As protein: CASSLAGLAGGRTDTQYF.

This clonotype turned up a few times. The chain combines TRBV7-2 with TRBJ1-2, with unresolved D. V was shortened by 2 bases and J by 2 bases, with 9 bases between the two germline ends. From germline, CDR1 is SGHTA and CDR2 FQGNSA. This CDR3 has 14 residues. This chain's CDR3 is CASSLLLGNYGYTF. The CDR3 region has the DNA TGTGCCAGCAGCTTACTTTTGGGGAACTATGGCTACACCTTC.

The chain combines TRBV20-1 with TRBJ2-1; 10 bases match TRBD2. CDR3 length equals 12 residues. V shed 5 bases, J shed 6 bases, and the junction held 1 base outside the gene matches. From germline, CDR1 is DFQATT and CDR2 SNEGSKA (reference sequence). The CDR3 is CSAQRGGNEQFF. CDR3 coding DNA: TGCAGTGCTCAGCGGGGGGGCAATGAGCAGTTCTTC.

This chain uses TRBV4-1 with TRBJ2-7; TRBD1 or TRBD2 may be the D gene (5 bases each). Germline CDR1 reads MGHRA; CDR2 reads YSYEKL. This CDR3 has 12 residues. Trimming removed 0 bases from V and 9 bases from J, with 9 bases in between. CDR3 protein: CASSQDVGVQYF. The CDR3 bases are TGCGCCAGCAGCCAAGATGTGGGGGTGCAGTACTTC.

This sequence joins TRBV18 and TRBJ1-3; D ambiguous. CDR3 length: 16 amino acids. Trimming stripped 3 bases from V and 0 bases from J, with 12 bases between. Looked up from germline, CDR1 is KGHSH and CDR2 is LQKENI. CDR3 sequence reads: CASSPVGDHSGNTIYF. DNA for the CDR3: TGTGCCAGCTCACCGGTTGGGGATCACTCTGGAAACACCATATATTTT.

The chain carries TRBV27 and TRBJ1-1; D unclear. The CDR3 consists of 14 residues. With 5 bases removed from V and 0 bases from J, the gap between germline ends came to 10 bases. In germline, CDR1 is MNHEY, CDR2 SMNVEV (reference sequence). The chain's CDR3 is CASSPVLLNTEAFF. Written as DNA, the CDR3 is TGTGCCAGCAGTCCAGTCCTCCTGAACACTGAAGCTTTCTTT.

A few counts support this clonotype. CDR3 sequence reads: CATSDPLAERGWGVTQYF. The CDR3, as DNA: TGTGCCACCAGTGACCCCCTAGCGGAGCGGGGCTGGGGTGTGACCCAGTACTTC. V gene TRBV24-1 combines with J gene TRBJ2-5; 7 nucleotides line up with TRBD2. With 4 bases clipped from V and 7 bases from J, the junction kept 20 bases outside the gene matches. This CDR3 is 18 amino acids long. Germline V gene lookup returns CDR1 KGHDR and CDR2 SFDVKD.

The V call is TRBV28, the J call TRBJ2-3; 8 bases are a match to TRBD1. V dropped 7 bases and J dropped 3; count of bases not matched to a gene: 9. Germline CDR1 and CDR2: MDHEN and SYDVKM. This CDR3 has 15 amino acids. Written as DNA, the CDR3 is TGTGCCAGCACCGCCCCCGGGACAGGTACAGATACGCAGTATTTT. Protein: CASTAPGTGTDTQYF.

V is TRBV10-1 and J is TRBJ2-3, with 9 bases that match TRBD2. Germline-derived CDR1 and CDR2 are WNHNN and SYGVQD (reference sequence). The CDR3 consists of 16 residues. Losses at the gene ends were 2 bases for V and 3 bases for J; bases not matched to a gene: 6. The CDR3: CASSELSGGETDTQYF. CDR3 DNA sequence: TGCGCCAGCAGTGAGCTTAGCGGGGGCGAAACAGATACGCAGTATTTT.

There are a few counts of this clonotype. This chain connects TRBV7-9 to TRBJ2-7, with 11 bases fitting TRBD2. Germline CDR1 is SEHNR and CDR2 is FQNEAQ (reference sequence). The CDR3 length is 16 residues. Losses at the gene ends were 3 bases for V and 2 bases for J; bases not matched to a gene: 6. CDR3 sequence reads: CASSFAGTSGTYEQYF. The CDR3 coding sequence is TGTGCCAGCAGCTTCGCCGGGACTAGCGGCACCTACGAGCAGTACTTC.

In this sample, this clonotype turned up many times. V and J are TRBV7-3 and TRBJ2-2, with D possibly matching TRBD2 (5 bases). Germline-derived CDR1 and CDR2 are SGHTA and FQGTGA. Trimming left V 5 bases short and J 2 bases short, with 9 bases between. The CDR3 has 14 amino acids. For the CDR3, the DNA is TGTGCCAGCAGCCGGACTGTTAACACCGGGGAGCTGTTTTTT. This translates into CASSRTVNTGELFF.

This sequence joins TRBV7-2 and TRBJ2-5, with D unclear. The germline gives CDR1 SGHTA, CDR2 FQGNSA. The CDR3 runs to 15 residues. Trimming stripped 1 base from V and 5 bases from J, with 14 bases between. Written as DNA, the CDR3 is TGTGCCAGCAGCTTAGATCCTAATAGTGCCGAGACCCAGTACTTC. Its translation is CASSLDPNSAETQYF.

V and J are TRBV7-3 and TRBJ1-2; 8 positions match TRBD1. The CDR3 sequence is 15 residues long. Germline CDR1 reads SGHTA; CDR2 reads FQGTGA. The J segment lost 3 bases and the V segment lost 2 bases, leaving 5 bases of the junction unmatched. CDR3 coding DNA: TGTGCCAGCAGCTTACATCCGGGACAGGACTATGGCTACACCTTC. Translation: CASSLHPGQDYGYTF.

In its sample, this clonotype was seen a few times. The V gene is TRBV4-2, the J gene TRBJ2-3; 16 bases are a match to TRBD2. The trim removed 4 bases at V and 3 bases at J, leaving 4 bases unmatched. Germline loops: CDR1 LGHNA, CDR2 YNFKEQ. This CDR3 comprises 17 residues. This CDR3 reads CASSRGTSGGGTDTQYF. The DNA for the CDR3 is TGTGCCAGCAGCCGCGGGACTAGCGGGGGGGGAACAGATACGCAGTATTTT.

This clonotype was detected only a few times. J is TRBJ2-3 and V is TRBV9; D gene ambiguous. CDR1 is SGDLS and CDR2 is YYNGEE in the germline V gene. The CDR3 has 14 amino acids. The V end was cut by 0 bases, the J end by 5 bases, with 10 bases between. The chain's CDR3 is CASSVGPARDTQYF. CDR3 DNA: TGTGCCAGCAGCGTAGGACCCGCCAGAGATACGCAGTATTTT. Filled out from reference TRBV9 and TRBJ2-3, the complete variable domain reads DSGVTQTPKHLITATGQRVTLRCSPRSGDLSVYWYQQSLDQGLQFLIQYYNGEERAKGNILERFSAQQFPDLHSELNLSSLELGDSALYFCASSVGPARDTQYFGPGTRLTVL.

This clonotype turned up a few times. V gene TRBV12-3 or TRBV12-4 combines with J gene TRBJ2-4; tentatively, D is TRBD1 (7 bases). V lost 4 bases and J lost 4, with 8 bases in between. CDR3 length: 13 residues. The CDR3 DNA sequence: TGTGCCAGCAGTTCAGGGGGGAAAAACATTCAGTACTTC. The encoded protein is CASSSGGKNIQYF.

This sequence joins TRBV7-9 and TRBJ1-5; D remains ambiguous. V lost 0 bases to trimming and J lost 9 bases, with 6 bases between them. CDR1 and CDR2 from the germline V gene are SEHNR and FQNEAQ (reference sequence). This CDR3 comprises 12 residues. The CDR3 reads CASSLALGPQHF. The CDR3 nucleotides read TGTGCCAGCAGCTTAGCATTGGGGCCCCAGCATTTT.

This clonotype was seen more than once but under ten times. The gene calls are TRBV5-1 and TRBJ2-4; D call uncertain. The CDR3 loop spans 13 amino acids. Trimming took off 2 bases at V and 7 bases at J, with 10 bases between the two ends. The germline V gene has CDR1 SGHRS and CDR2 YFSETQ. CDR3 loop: CASSFMGSNIQYF. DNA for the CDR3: TGCGCCAGCAGCTTCATGGGTTCGAACATTCAGTACTTC.